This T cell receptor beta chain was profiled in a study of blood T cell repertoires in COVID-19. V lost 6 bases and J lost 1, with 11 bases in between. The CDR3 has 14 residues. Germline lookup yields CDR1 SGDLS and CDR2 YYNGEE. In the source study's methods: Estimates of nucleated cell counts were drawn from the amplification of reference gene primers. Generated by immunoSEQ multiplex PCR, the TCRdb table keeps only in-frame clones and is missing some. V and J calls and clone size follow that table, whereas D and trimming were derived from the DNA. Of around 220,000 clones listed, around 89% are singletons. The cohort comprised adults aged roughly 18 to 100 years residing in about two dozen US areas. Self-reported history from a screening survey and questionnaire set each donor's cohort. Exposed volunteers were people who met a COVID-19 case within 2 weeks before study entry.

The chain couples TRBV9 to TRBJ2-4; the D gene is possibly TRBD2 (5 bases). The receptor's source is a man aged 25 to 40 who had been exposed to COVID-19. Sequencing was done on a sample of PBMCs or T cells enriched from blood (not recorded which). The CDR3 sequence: CASNPGGAKNIQYF. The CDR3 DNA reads TGTGCCAGCAATCCGGGCGGGGCCAAAAACATTCAGTACTTC.